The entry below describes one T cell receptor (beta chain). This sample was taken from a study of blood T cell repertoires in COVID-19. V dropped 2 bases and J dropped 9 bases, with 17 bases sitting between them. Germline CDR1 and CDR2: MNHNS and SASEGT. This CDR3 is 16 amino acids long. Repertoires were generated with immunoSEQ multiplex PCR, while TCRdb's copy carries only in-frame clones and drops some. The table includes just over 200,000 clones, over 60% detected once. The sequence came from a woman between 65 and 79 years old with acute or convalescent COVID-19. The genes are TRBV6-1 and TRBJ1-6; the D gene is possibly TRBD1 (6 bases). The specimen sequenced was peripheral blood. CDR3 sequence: CASSERIGGVSSPLHF. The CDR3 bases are TGTGCCAGCAGTGAAAGGATAGGGGGAGTAAGTTCACCCCTCCACTTT.